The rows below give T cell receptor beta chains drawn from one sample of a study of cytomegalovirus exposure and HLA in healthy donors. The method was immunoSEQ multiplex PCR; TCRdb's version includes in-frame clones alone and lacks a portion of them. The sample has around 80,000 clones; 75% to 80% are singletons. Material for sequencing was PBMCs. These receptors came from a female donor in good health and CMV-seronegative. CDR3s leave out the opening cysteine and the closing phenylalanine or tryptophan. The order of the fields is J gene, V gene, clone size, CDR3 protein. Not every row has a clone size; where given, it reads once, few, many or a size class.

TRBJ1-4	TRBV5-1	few	ASSGQGAEKLF
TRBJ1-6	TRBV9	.	ATPRGRASPLH
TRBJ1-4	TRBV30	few	AWSADRGQEKLF
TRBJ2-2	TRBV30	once	AWSVRLENTGELF
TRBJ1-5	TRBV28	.	ASIPAGTGYNQPQH
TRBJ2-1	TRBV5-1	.	ASSLGGQAHNEQF
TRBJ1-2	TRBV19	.	ASMHRGQGYT
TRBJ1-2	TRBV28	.	ASSLGQQISGYT
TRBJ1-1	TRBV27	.	ASSSFGDRRDTEAF
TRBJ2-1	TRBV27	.	ASTVRPGNNEQF
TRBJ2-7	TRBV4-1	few	ASSQDRAGPGEQY
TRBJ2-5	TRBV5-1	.	ASSLDWGQQETQY
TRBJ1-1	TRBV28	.	ASSFTGDREVAF
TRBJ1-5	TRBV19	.	ASRGQINQPQH
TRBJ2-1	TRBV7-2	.	ASSSLTGTSVLSYNEQF
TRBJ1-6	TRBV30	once	AWTPGTVNSPLH